The 9 T cell receptor beta chains presented below share a single source sample, sequenced in a study of blood T cell repertoires in COVID-19. TCRdb's table, derived via immunoSEQ multiplex PCR, lists solely in-frame clones and lacks some. The sample has 150,000 to 200,000 clones; roughly 86% are singletons. The material sequenced was peripheral blood. The origin of the receptors is a man aged 40-50 years who had recovered from COVID-19.

This clone has only a few counts. This chain uses TRBV10-3 with TRBJ1-1; D might be TRBD1 (6 bases). The germline CDR1 and CDR2 sequences are ENHRY and SYGVKD. The length of the CDR3 is 15 residues. V lost 7 bases, J lost 0 bases, and 15 bases lay in between. The CDR3 DNA follows: TGTGCCATCATTGCTCAGCAGGGGATGAACACTGAAGCTTTCTTT. Encoded protein: CAIIAQQGMNTEAFF.

This chain connects TRBV6-5 to TRBJ2-2; tentative D call: TRBD1 (6 bases). The V end lost 7 bases, the J end lost 4 bases, and 13 bases lay between the germline ends. CDR3 size: 14 residues. Germline lookup yields CDR1 MNHEY and CDR2 SVGAGI. The CDR3 DNA follows: TGTGCCAGCACCTGGACAGATTTCACCGGGGAGCTGTTTTTT. As protein: CASTWTDFTGELFF.

The rearrangement joins TRBV3-1 (or the pseudogene TRBV3-2) to TRBJ2-2; 7 bases line up with TRBD1. The germline gives CDR1 LGHDT, CDR2 YNNKEL (reference sequence). The CDR3 loop spans 17 amino acids. V was pared by 3 bases and J by 0 bases, with 7 bases of the junction left unmatched. The CDR3 reads CASSHLGQIANTGELFF. DNA of the CDR3: TGTGCCAGCAGCCACCTGGGACAGATCGCGAACACCGGGGAGCTGTTTTTT.

The rearrangement links TRBV6-1 to TRBJ1-4; 8 bases are shared with TRBD1. The germline CDR1 and CDR2 sequences are MNHNS and SASEGT. V lost 3 bases, J lost 6 bases, and 6 bases stayed unmatched. The CDR3 is 15 residues long. The CDR3 spells CASSDNRGRDEKLFF. Here the CDR3 DNA reads TGTGCCAGCAGTGACAACAGGGGGAGGGATGAAAAACTGTTTTTT.

A note on this clone: Other DNA sequences in this specimen translate into the identical CDR3. The chain uses TRBV28 and TRBJ2-7; D uncertain. CDR1 is MDHEN and CDR2 is SYDVKM in the germline V gene. V shed 6 bases and J shed 3 bases, with 3 bases lying between them. This CDR3 has 10 amino acids. CDR3 in DNA: TGTGCCAGCAGCGGCTACGAGCAGTACTTC. Its protein is CASSGYEQYF. The full variable domain, with the rest looked up from reference TRBV28 and TRBJ2-7, is DVKVTQSSRYLVKRTGEKVFLECVQDMDHENMFWYRQDPGLGLRLIYFSYDVKMKEKGDIPEGYSVSREKKERFSLILESASTNQTSMYLCASSGYEQYFGPGTRLTVT.

The rearrangement links TRBV7-9 to TRBJ2-7, with 7 nucleotides matching TRBD2. From germline, CDR1 is SEHNR and CDR2 FQNEAQ (reference sequence). The CDR3 runs to 14 residues. With V trimmed by 1 base and J by 6 bases, 6 bases remained unmatched. The chain's CDR3 is CASSLVAGDLEQYF. As DNA, the CDR3 is TGTGCCAGCAGCTTAGTGGCGGGAGACCTCGAGCAGTACTTC.

The table lists this clone with a count of one. DNA of the CDR3: TGCAGCGTCCTAGCGGGAGCGGACGAGCAGTACTTC. Translation gives CSVLAGADEQYF. The rearrangement links TRBV29-1 to TRBJ2-7, with 10 bases lining up with TRBD2. Per the germline V gene, CDR1 is SQVTM and CDR2 is ANQGSEA. This CDR3 comprises 12 residues. The V gene end was trimmed by 6 bases and the J gene end by 5 bases; junction bases not matched to a gene: 4.

A single count supports this clone. This sequence joins TRBV19 and TRBJ1-1, with D hard to call. CDR1 LNHDA and CDR2 SQIVND come from the germline V gene (reference sequence). The CDR3 consists of 14 residues. V lost 7 bases, J lost 2 bases, and 14 bases lay in between. Here the CDR3 reads CASMIGLGNTEAFF. The CDR3 nucleotides are TGTGCCAGTATGATTGGATTGGGCAACACTGAAGCTTTCTTT.

V usage is TRBV6-5 and J usage is TRBJ2-1; tentative D call: TRBD2 (6 bases). This CDR3 is 13 amino acids long. In germline, CDR1 is MNHEY, CDR2 SVGAGI. The V and J ends lost 8 bases and 3 bases respectively, with 11 bases between them. The CDR3 region is CASLWGVYNEQFF. The CDR3, as DNA: TGTGCCAGCCTTTGGGGGGTCTACAATGAGCAGTTCTTC.